The present entry profiles one T cell receptor (beta chain) with its context. The antigen remains unidentified. CDR3 size: 16 residues. CDR1 and CDR2 (germline): MNHNS, SASEGT. Trimming removed 6 bases from V and 7 bases from J, with 21 bases in between. This entry belongs to a study of early T cells in non-severe SARS-CoV-2 infection. As for the study in general: It was bulk RNA from unsorted whole blood that was sequenced, and the chains were unpaired. Whole-study findings and limits: CD4 and private specificities were missed by VDJdb matching, which favored anti-spike CD8 responses.

Individual cDNA molecules were tagged with unique molecular identifiers. TCRdb recomputed calls from the 5' RACE reads with MiXCR, one row per CDR3 protein. The data show around 99,000 distinct CDR3 sequences, approximately 10% seen once. The origin of this receptor is an adult who was a healthcare worker with PCR-confirmed SARS-CoV-2 infection or an uninfected control (not recorded which). The sequenced material came from whole blood. The genes are TRBV6-1 and TRBJ1-4; D is possibly TRBD1 (5 bases). The CDR3 nucleotides read TGTGCCAGCAGCGTCACCTTCACGGTTGGGGGTGAAAAACTGTTTTTT. Encoded protein: CASSVTFTVGGEKLFF.